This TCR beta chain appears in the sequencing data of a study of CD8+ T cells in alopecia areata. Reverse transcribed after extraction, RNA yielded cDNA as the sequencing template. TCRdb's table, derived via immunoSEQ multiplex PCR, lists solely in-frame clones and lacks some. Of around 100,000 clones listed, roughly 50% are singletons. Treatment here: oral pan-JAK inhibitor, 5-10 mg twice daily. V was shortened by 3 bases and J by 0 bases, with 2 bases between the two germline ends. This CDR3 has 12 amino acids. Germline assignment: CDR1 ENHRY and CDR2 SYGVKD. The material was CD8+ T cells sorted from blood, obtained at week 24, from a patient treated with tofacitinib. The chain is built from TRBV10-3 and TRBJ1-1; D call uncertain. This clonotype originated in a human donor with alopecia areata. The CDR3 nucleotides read TGTGCCATCAGTGACTTGAACACTGAAGCTTTCTTT. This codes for CAISDLNTEAFF.